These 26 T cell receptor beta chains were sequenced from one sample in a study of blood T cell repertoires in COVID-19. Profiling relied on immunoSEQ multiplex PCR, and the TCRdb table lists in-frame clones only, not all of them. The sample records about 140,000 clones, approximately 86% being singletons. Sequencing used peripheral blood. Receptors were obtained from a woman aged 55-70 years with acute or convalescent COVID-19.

CDR3 protein: CASSLLVGQGVKDEQFF. For the CDR3, the DNA is TGTGCCAGCAGTTTATTGGTGGGACAGGGGGTCAAGGATGAGCAGTTCTTC. The chain employs TRBV28 and TRBJ2-1; 11 bases map to TRBD1. The V segment lost 1 base and the J segment 8 bases; nucleotides outside the gene matches: 10. CDR1 is MDHEN and CDR2 is SYDVKM in the germline V gene. The CDR3 totals 17 residues.

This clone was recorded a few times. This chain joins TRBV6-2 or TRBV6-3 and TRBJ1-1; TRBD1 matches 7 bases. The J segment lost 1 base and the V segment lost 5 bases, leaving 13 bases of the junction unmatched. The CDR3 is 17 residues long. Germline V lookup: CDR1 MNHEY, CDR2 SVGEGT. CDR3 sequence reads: CASSLAFPGGGNTEAFF. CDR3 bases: TGTGCCAGCAGTCTTGCCTTTCCAGGGGGAGGGAACACTGAAGCTTTCTTT.

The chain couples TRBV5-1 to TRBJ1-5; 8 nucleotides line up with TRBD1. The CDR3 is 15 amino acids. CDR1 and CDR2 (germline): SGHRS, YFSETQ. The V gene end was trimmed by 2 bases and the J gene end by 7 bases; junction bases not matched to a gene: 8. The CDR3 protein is CASSLQTGAGQPQHF. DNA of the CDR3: TGCGCCAGCAGCTTACAGACAGGGGCGGGACAGCCCCAGCATTTT.

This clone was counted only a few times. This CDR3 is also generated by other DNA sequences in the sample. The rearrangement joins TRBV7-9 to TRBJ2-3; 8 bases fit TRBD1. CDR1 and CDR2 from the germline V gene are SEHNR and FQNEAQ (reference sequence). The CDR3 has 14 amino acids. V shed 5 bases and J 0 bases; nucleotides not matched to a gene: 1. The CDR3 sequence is CASSGTGSTDTQYF. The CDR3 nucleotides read TGTGCCAGCAGCGGGACAGGTAGCACAGATACGCAGTATTTT.

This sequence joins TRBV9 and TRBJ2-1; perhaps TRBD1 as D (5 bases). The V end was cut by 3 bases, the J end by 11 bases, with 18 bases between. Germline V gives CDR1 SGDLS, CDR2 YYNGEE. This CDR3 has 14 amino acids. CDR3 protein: CASSAEILQGKQFF. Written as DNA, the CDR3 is TGTGCCAGCAGCGCAGAAATACTGCAGGGTAAGCAGTTCTTC. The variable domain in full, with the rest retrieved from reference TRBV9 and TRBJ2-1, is DSGVTQTPKHLITATGQRVTLRCSPRSGDLSVYWYQQSLDQGLQFLIQYYNGEERAKGNILERFSAQQFPDLHSELNLSSLELGDSALYFCASSAEILQGKQFFGPGTRLTVL.

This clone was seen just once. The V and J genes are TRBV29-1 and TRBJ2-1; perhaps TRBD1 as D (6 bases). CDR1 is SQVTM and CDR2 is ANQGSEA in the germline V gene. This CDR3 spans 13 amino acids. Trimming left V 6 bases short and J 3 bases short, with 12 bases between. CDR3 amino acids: CSVGDRLYNEQFF. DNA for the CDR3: TGCAGCGTGGGTGACAGGCTCTACAATGAGCAGTTCTTC.

DNA of the CDR3: TGTGCCAGCAGTGGTCTAGGACAGGTTGGGGTCGGGGAGACCCAGTACTTC. Amino acids: CASSGLGQVGVGETQYF. The chain joins TRBV6-1 to TRBJ2-5, with 7 bases identical to TRBD1. The germline gives CDR1 MNHNS, CDR2 SASEGT. V gave up 4 bases and J gave up 5 bases; unmatched junction bases: 16. CDR3 length: 17 amino acids.

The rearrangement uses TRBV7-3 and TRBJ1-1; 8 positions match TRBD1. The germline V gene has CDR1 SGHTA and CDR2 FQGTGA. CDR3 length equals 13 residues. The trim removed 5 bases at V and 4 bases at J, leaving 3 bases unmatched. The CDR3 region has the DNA TGTGCCAGCAGCACGGACAGGGCCACTGAAGCTTTCTTT. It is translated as CASSTDRATEAFF.

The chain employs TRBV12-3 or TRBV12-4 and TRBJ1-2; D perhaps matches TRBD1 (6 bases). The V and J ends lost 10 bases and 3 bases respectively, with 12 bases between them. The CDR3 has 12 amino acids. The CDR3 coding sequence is TGTGCCATTTCACAGGGCTACTATGGCTACACCTTC. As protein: CAISQGYYGYTF.

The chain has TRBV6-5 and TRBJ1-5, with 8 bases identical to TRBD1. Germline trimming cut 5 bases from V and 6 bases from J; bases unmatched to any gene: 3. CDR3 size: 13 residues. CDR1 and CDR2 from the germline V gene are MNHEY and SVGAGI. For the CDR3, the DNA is TGTGCCAGCAGTAATGACAGGGGTCAGCCCCAGCATTTT. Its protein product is CASSNDRGQPQHF.

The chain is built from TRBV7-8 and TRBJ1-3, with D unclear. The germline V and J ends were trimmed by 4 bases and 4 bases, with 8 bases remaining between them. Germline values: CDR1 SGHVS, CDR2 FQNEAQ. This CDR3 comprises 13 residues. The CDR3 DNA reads TGTGCCAGCAGCTCCACTGTCGGAAACACCATATATTTT. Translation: CASSSTVGNTIYF.

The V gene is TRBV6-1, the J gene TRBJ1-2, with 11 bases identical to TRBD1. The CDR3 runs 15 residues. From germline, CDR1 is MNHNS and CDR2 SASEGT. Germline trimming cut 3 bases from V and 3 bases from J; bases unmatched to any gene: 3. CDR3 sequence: CASSDGTGGHYGYTF. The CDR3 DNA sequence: TGTGCCAGCAGTGATGGGACAGGGGGACACTATGGCTACACCTTC.

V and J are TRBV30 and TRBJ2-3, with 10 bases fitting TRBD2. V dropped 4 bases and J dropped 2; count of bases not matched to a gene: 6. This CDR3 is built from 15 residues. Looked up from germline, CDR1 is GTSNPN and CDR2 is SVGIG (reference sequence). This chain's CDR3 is CAWTSGGSVTDTQYF. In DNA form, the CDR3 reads TGTGCCTGGACTAGCGGGGGAAGTGTCACAGATACGCAGTATTTT.

CDR3 in amino acids: CASSLVVHRGREGTDTQYF. DNA of the CDR3: TGTGCCAGCAGCTTAGTGGTCCACAGGGGGCGTGAGGGCACAGATACGCAGTATTTT. The chain has TRBV7-9 and TRBJ2-3; 9 nucleotides align to TRBD1. The V and J ends lost 1 base and 1 base, in that order; junction bases with no gene match: 12. The CDR3 runs to 19 residues. Germline loops: CDR1 SEHNR, CDR2 FQNEAQ (reference sequence). Using reference TRBV7-9 and TRBJ2-3 for the parts outside the CDR3, the full variable domain is DTGVSQNPRHKITKRGQNVTFRCDPISEHNRLYWYRQTLGQGPEFLTYFQNEAQLEKSRLLSDRFSAERPKGSFSTLEIQRTEQGDSAMYLCASSLVVHRGREGTDTQYFGPGTRLTVL.

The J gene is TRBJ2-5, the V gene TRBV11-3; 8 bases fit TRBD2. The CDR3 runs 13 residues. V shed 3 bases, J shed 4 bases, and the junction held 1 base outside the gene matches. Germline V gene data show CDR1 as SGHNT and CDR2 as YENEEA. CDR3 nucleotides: TGTGCCAGCAGCTTTAGCGGGGCAGAGACCCAGTACTTC. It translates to CASSFSGAETQYF.

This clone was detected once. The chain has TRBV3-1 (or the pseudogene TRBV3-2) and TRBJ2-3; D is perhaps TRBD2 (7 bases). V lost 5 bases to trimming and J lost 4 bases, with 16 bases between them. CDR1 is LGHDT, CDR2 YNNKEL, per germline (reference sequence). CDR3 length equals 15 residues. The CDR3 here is CASSDLGGAADTQYF. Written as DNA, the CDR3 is TGTGCCAGCAGCGACTTGGGGGGGGCAGCAGATACGCAGTATTTT.

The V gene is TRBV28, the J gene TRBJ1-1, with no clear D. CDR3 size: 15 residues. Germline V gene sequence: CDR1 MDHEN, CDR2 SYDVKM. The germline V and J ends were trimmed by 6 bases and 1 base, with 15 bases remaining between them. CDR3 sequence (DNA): TGTGCCAGCAGCCGACCGCGGGCAGGGAACACTGAAGCTTTCTTT. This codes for CASSRPRAGNTEAFF.

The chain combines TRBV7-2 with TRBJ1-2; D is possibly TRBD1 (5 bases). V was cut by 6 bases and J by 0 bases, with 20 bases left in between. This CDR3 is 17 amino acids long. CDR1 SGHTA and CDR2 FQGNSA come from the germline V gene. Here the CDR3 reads CASSHSSGFLANYGYTF. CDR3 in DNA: TGTGCCAGCAGTCATTCCTCAGGGTTTCTGGCTAACTATGGCTACACCTTC. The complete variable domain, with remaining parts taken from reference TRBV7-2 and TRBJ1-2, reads GAGVSQSPSNKVTEKGKDVELRCDPISGHTALYWYRQSLGQGLEFLIYFQGNSAPDKSGLPSDRFSAERTGGSVSTLTIQRTQQEDSAVYLCASSHSSGFLANYGYTFGSGTRLTVV.

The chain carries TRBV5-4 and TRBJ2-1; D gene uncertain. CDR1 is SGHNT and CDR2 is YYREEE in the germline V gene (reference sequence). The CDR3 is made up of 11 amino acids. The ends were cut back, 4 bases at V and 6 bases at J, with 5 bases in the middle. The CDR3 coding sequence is TGTGCCAGCAGCCTCTTCAATGAGCAGTTCTTC. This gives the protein CASSLFNEQFF.

The CDR3 DNA is TGTGCCATCACTGACCCTATTAAAAGCACAGATACGCAGTATTTT. As protein: CAITDPIKSTDTQYF. The chain employs TRBV10-3 and TRBJ2-3; D gene ambiguous. Germline values: CDR1 ENHRY, CDR2 SYGVKD. The CDR3 runs 15 residues. With 7 bases removed from V and 0 bases from J, the gap between germline ends came to 14 bases.

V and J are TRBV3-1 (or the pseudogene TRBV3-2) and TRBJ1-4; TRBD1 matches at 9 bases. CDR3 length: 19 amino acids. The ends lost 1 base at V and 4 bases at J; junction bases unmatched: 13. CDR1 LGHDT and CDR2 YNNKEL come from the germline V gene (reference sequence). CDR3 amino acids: CASSQGVGTGTTFNEKLFF. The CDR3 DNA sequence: TGTGCCAGCAGCCAAGGAGTAGGGACAGGGACCACCTTTAATGAAAAACTGTTTTTT.

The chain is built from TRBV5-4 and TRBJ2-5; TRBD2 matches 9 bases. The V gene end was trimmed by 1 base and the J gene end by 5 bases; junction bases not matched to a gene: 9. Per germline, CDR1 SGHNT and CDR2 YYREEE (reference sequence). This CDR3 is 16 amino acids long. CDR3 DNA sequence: TGTGCCAGCAGCTTGTATAGCGGGGGTAGAAGGGAGACCCAGTACTTC. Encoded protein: CASSLYSGGRRETQYF.

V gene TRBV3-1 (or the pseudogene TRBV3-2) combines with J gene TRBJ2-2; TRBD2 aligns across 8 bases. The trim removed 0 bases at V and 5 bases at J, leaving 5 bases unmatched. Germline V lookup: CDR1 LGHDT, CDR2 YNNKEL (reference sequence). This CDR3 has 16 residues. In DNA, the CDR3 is TGTGCCAGCAGCCAAGATGAGGGACTAGAGACCGGGGAGCTGTTTTTT. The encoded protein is CASSQDEGLETGELFF.

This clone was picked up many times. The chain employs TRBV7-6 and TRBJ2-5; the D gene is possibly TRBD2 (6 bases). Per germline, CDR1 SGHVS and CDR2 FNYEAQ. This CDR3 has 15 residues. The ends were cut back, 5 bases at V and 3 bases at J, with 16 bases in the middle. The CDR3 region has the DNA TGTGCCAGCAGCCCCCTGGGGGGAACGGAAGAGACCCAGTACTTC. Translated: CASSPLGGTEETQYF.

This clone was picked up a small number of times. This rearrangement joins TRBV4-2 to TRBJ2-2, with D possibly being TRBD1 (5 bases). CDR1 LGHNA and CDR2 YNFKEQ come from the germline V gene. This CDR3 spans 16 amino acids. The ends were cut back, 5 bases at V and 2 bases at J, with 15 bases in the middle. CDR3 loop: CASSNHDSINTGELFF. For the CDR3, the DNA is TGTGCCAGCAGCAACCACGACAGCATCAACACCGGGGAGCTGTTTTTT.

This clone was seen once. CDR3 nucleotides: TGTGCCAGCAGCTTAGAAGGGACTCGCACTGAAGCTTTCTTT. Its translation is CASSLEGTRTEAFF. The chain couples TRBV7-9 to TRBJ1-1; D might be TRBD1 (5 bases). V was shortened by 1 base and J by 4 bases, with 10 bases between the two germline ends. This CDR3 is 14 amino acids long. Per germline, CDR1 SEHNR and CDR2 FQNEAQ (reference sequence).